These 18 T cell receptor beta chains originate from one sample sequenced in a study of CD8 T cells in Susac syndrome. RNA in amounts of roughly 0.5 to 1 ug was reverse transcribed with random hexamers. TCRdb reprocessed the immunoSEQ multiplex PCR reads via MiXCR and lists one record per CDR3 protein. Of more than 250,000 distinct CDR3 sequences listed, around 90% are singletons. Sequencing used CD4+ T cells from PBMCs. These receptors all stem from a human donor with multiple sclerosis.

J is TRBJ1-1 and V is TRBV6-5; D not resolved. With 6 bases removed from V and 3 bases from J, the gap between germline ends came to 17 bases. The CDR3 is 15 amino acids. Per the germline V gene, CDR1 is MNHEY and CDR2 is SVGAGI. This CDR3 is CASSHDSWLHTEAFF. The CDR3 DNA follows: TGTGCCAGCAGCCACGATTCCTGGTTGCACACTGAAGCTTTCTTT.

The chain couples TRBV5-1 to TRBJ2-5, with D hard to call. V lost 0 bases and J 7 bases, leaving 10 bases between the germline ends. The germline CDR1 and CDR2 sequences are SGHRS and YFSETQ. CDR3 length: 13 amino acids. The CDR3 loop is CASSLAPHGTQYF. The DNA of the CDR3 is TGCGCCAGCAGCTTGGCCCCACACGGGACCCAGTACTTC.

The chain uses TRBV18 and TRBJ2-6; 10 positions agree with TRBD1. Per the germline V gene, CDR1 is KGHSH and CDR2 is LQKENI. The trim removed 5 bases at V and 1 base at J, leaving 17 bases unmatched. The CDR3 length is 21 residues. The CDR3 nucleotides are TGTGCCAGCTCATCCAGGACAGGGGGACAGCCAACCGATTCTGGGGCCAACGTCCTGACTTTC. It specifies CASSSRTGGQPTDSGANVLTF.

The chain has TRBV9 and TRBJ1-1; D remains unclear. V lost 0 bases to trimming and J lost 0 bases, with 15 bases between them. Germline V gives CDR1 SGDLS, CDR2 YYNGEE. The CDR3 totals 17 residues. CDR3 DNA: TGTGCCAGCAGCGTAGCTCTTGGTGGGGTCGTGAACACTGAAGCTTTCTTT. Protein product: CASSVALGGVVNTEAFF.

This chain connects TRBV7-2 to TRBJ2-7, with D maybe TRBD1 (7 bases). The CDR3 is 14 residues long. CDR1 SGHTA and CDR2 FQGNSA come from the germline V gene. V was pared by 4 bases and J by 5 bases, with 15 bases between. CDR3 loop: CASSSSTGRNEQYF. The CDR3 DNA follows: TGTGCCAGCAGCTCTTCGACAGGGAGGAACGAGCAGTACTTC.

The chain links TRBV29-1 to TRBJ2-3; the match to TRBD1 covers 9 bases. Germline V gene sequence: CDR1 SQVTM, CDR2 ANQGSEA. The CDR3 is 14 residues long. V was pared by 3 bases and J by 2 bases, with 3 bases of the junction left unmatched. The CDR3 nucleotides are TGCAGCGTTGAGGGGACAGGGAACACAGATACGCAGTATTTT. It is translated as CSVEGTGNTDTQYF.

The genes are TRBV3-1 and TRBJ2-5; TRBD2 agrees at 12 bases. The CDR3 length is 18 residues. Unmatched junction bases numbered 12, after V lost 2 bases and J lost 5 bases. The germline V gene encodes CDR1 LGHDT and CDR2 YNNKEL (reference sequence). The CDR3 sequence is CASSQRLAGAGARETQYF. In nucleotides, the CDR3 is TGTGCCAGCAGCCAACGACTAGCGGGAGCCGGGGCCCGGGAGACCCAGTACTTC.

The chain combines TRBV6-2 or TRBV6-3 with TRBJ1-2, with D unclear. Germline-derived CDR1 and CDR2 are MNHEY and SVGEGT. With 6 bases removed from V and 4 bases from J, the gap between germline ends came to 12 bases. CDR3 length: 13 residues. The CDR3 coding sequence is TGTGCCAGCAGGGATCAGTCCGGCTATGGCTACACCTTC. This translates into CASRDQSGYGYTF.

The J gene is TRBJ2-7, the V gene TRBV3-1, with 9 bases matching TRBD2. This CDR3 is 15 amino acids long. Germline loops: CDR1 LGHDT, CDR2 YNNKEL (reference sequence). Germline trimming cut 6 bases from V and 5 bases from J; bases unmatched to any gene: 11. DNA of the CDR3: TGTGCCAGCAGTTTAGCGGGGGCCACTACCGACGAGCAGTACTTC. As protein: CASSLAGATTDEQYF.

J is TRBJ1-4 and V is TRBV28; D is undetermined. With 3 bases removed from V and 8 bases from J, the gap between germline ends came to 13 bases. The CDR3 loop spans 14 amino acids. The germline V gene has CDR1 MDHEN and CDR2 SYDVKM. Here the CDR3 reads CASSFGGVVEKLFF. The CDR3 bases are TGTGCCAGCAGTTTCGGTGGGGTCGTCGAAAAACTGTTTTTT.

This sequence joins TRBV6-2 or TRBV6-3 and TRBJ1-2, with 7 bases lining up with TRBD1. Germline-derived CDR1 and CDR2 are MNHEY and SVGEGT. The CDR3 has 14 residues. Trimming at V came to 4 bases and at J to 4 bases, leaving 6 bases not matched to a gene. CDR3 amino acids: CASSFNRGSYGYTF. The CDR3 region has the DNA TGTGCCAGCAGTTTCAACAGGGGTAGCTATGGCTACACCTTC.

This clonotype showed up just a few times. In DNA form, the CDR3 reads TGTGCCAGCAGCCCGAACGAAATCTTACTGGGGCACACCTTC. The encoded protein is CASSPNEILLGHTF. This chain connects TRBV11-2 to TRBJ1-2; a weak D match, TRBD1 (5 bases). V was clipped by 5 bases and J by 12 bases, with 22 bases between them. From germline, CDR1 is SGHAT and CDR2 FQNNGV. CDR3 length: 14 amino acids.

Written as DNA, the CDR3 is TGTGCCAGCAGCCGGAACCGGGACTTCAATGAGCAGTTCTTC. Its protein product is CASSRNRDFNEQFF. The J gene is TRBJ2-1, the V gene TRBV4-2; the D gene is possibly TRBD2 (6 bases). The CDR3 is 14 residues long. V shed 4 bases and J shed 6 bases, with 13 bases lying between them. Germline CDR1 and CDR2: LGHNA and YNFKEQ.

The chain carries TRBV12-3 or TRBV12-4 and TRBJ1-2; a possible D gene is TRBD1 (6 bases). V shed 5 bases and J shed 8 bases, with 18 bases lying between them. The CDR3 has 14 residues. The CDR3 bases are TGTGCCAGCAGTCCCCACAGGGTTTGGCGAGGCTACACCTTC. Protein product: CASSPHRVWRGYTF.

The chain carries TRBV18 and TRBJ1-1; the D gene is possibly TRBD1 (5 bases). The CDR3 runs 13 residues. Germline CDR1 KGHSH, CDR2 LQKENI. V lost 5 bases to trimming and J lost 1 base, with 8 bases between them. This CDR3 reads CASSSGANTEAFF. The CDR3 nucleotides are TGTGCCAGCTCATCCGGGGCGAACACTGAAGCTTTCTTT.

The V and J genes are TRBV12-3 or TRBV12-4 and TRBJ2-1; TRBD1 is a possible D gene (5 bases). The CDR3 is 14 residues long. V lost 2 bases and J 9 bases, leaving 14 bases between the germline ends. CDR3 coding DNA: TGTGCCAGCAGTTTACAGGGTAGGGTCGGTGAGCAGTTCTTC. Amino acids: CASSLQGRVGEQFF.

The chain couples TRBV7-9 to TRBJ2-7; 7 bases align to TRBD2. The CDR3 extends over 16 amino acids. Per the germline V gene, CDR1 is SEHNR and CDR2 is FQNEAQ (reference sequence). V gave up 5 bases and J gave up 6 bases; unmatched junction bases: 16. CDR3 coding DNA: TGTGCCAGCAGCCCGGGGGGTGCGGGAGAGCGCCGCGAGCAGTACTTC. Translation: CASSPGGAGERREQYF.

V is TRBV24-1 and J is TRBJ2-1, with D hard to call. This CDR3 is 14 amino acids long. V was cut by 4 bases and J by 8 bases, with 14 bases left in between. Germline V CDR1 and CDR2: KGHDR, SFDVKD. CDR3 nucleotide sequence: TGTGCCACCAGTGACCCGACAATCTCGCATGAGCAGTTCTTC. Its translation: CATSDPTISHEQFF.